This T cell receptor beta chain was identified in a study of early T cells in non-severe SARS-CoV-2 infection. Study summary: Chains from this unsorted whole-blood bulk RNA could not be paired. Study findings and constraints: VDJdb matches were skewed toward anti-spike CD8 T cell responses.

This clonotype was counted ten times or more. Its cognate antigen is unknown. Individual cDNA molecules each received unique molecular identifiers attached to them. TCRdb redid the calling of the 5' RACE reads with MiXCR, one entry per CDR3 protein. The sample records around 59,000 distinct CDR3 sequences, 8.9% being singletons. The V gene's germline CDR1 is MDHEN and CDR2 SYDVKM. Between the trimmed V and J ends, which lost 1 base and 7 bases, there was a span of 10 bases. CDR3 length equals 13 residues. The chain uses TRBV28 and TRBJ1-2; D not certain. The sequence was collected from an adult who was a healthcare worker with PCR-confirmed SARS-CoV-2 infection or an uninfected control (not recorded which). The sample taken for sequencing was whole blood. CDR3 DNA: TGTGCCAGCAGTTTATTTTTGACCGGTGGCTACACCTTC. It specifies CASSLFLTGGYTF.